Listed here is a single T cell receptor (beta chain). The data originate from a study of T cell repertoires in cytomegalovirus infection. The CDR3 is 13 amino acids. Germline CDR1 is LNHNV and CDR2 is YYDKDF (reference sequence). V dropped 4 bases and J dropped 2 bases, with 8 bases sitting between them. TCRdb redid the calling of the reads with MiXCR, one entry per CDR3 protein. The sample lists fewer than 300,000 distinct CDR3 sequences; around 25% were seen once. The sequence was obtained from a human donor in good health (CMV status not recorded). Some clones in this sample may be carry-over from other donors' samples. Sequenced input: PBMCs. The chain recombines TRBV15 with TRBJ1-1; no clear D gene. CDR3: CATSIPFNTEAFF. CDR3 nucleotides: TGTGCCACCAGCATCCCCTTCAACACTGAAGCTTTCTTT.